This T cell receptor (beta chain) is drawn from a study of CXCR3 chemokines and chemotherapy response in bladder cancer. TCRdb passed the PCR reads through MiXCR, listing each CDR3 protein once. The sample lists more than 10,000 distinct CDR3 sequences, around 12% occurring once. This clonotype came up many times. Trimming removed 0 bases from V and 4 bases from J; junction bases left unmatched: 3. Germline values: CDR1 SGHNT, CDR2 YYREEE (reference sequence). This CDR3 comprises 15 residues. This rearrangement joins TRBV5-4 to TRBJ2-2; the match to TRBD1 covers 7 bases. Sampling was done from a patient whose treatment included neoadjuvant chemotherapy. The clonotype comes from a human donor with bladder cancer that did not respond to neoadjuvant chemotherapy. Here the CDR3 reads CASSLGAGGTGELFF. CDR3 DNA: TGTGCCAGCAGCTTGGGGGCAGGGGGCACCGGGGAGCTGTTTTTT.